This T cell receptor beta chain was identified during a study of T-cell reconstitution after alpha-beta-depleted transplantation in children. The CDR3 has 13 amino acids. Germline lookup yields CDR1 LNHDA and CDR2 SQIVND (reference sequence). With 10 bases removed from V and 3 bases from J, the gap between germline ends came to 14 bases. A library of TCRbeta sequences, prepared with unique molecular identifiers, was generated. MiXCR was run by TCRdb on the PCR reads, yielding one entry per CDR3 protein. The sample yields some 300,000 distinct CDR3 sequences, about 9.4% seen once. This clonotype was observed a handful of times.

The sequence derives from a human donor who donated a stem cell graft to a child with acute lymphoblastic leukemia. The chain uses TRBV19 and TRBJ2-3; TRBD1 is a possible D gene (5 bases). The source was PBMCs from the stem cell graft donor, collected from the stem cell graft. As DNA, the CDR3 is TGTGCCACCCGATTTCAGGGAACAGATACGCAGTATTTT. Translation gives CATRFQGTDTQYF.